The rows below give T cell receptor beta chains drawn from one sample of a study of cytomegalovirus exposure and HLA in healthy donors. The method was immunoSEQ multiplex PCR; TCRdb's version includes in-frame clones alone and lacks a portion of them. The sample records 72,000 or so clones, 55% to 80% being singletons. Sequenced input: PBMCs. The receptors derive from a woman aged 45-59 years in good health and CMV-seronegative. Each CDR3 is given with its conserved first and last residue. Each record gives: J gene, V gene, clone size, D gene, CDR3 DNA, CDR3 protein. The D gene is left open where the match is weak. Clone size is stated in some rows and not others, as once, few, many or a class when expanded.

j_call: TRBJ1-5
v_call: TRBV27
clone_size: -
d_call: -
cdr3_nt: TGTGCCAGCGCTCGAGGTCCCAATCAGCCCCAGCATTTT
cdr3_aa: CASARGPNQPQHF

j_call: TRBJ2-5
v_call: TRBV15
clone_size: -
d_call: -
cdr3_nt: TGTGCCACCAGCAGAGCTGCAGGGTTGGGACAAGAGACCCAGTACTTC
cdr3_aa: CATSRAAGLGQETQYF

j_call: TRBJ1-5
v_call: TRBV7-8
clone_size: -
d_call: TRBD1
cdr3_nt: TGTGCCAGCGCCCGGGGACACAGGGGCGAGGAGCCCCAGCATTTT
cdr3_aa: CASARGHRGEEPQHF

j_call: TRBJ2-7
v_call: TRBV5-1
clone_size: few
d_call: -
cdr3_nt: TGCGCCAGCAGCTTGGGGCTAGTCCCCTACGAGCAGTACTTC
cdr3_aa: CASSLGLVPYEQYF

j_call: TRBJ2-2
v_call: TRBV5-1
clone_size: -
d_call: TRBD1
cdr3_nt: TGCGCCAGCAGCTACGGACAGGGTCCCGGGGAGCTGTTTTTT
cdr3_aa: CASSYGQGPGELFF

j_call: TRBJ1-4
v_call: TRBV29-1
clone_size: few
d_call: TRBD1
cdr3_nt: TGCAGCGTTGGATTATCGGACAGGGTGGGTGAAAAACTGTTTTTT
cdr3_aa: CSVGLSDRVGEKLFF

j_call: TRBJ2-7
v_call: TRBV28
clone_size: -
d_call: TRBD2
cdr3_nt: TGTGCCAGCATTCCGCGACTAGCGGGAGTGAGAGAGCAGTACTTC
cdr3_aa: CASIPRLAGVREQYF

j_call: TRBJ1-1
v_call: TRBV5-1
clone_size: once
d_call: TRBD1
cdr3_nt: TGCGCCAGCAGCTGGCCTTGGGACAGGGGCAACACTGAAGCTTTCTTT
cdr3_aa: CASSWPWDRGNTEAFF

j_call: TRBJ1-2
v_call: TRBV11-2
clone_size: -
d_call: TRBD1
cdr3_nt: TGTGCCAGCAGCCAGGGGACAGGCTATGGCTACACCTTC
cdr3_aa: CASSQGTGYGYTF

j_call: TRBJ1-1
v_call: TRBV29-1
clone_size: -
d_call: -
cdr3_nt: TGCAGCGTTGTCGGGAGACCGTCGAACACTGAAGCTTTCTTT
cdr3_aa: CSVVGRPSNTEAFF

j_call: TRBJ2-5
v_call: TRBV25-1
clone_size: -
d_call: -
cdr3_nt: TGTGCCAGCAACCGGGGGAATAGCGAGGCCCAGTACTTC
cdr3_aa: CASNRGNSEAQYF

j_call: TRBJ2-1
v_call: TRBV5-1
clone_size: -
d_call: -
cdr3_nt: TGCGCCAGCAGCCCAGTTGAGACTAGCTCCTACAATGAGCAGTTCTTC
cdr3_aa: CASSPVETSSYNEQFF

j_call: TRBJ1-4
v_call: TRBV5-4
clone_size: -
d_call: TRBD1
cdr3_nt: TGTGCCAGCAGCCGGGACAGGGGAAGTGAAAAACTGTTTTTT
cdr3_aa: CASSRDRGSEKLFF

j_call: TRBJ2-3
v_call: TRBV9
clone_size: few
d_call: -
cdr3_nt: TGTGCCAGCAGCGTAGTATCGAGCACAGATACGCAGTATTTT
cdr3_aa: CASSVVSSTDTQYF

j_call: TRBJ2-3
v_call: TRBV30
clone_size: -
d_call: TRBD2
cdr3_nt: TGTGCCTGGAGTGGGCTAGCGGGCGCAGATACGCAGTATTTT
cdr3_aa: CAWSGLAGADTQYF

j_call: TRBJ2-1
v_call: TRBV7-2
clone_size: -
d_call: TRBD2
cdr3_nt: TGTGCCAGCAGCCCTAGCGGTCTATACAATGAGCAGTTCTTC
cdr3_aa: CASSPSGLYNEQFF

j_call: TRBJ2-7
v_call: TRBV28
clone_size: -
d_call: -
cdr3_nt: TGTGCCAGCAGTTCCCCTACAGGGACCCACGAGCAGTACTTC
cdr3_aa: CASSSPTGTHEQYF

j_call: TRBJ2-1
v_call: TRBV11-1
clone_size: -
d_call: -
cdr3_nt: TGTGCCAGCAGCTTAGGTCGGGCCTACAATGAGCAGTTCTTC
cdr3_aa: CASSLGRAYNEQFF

j_call: TRBJ2-7
v_call: TRBV23-1
clone_size: -
d_call: TRBD1
cdr3_nt: TGCGCCAGCAGTCAATCGATCGGGGACAGGGGGCGGTTAGTCTACCACGAGCAGTACTTC
cdr3_aa: CASSQSIGDRGRLVYHEQYF

j_call: TRBJ2-1
v_call: TRBV4-3
clone_size: -
d_call: TRBD2
cdr3_nt: TGCGCCAGCAGCCGAGGACTAGCGGGATCCTACAATGAGCAGTTCTTC
cdr3_aa: CASSRGLAGSYNEQFF

j_call: TRBJ2-1
v_call: TRBV5-1
clone_size: -
d_call: TRBD2
cdr3_nt: TGCGCCAGCAGCTTGGGTGGGACTAGCGTCTACAATGAGCAGTTCTTC
cdr3_aa: CASSLGGTSVYNEQFF

j_call: TRBJ2-1
v_call: TRBV5-8
clone_size: -
d_call: -
cdr3_nt: TGTGCCAGCAGCTTGGCCCTGTTTGAGCAGTTCTTC
cdr3_aa: CASSLALFEQFF